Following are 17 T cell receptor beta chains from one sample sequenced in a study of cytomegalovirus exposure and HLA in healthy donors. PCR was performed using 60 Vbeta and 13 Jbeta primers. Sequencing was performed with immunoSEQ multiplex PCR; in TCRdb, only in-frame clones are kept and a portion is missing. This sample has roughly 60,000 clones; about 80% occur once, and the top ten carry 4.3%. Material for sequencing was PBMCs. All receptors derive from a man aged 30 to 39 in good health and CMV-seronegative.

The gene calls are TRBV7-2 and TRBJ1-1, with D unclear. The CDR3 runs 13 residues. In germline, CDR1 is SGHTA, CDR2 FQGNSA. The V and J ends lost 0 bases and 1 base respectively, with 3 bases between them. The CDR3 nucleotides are TGTGCCAGCAGCTTAGCCTGGAACACTGAAGCTTTCTTT. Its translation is CASSLAWNTEAFF.

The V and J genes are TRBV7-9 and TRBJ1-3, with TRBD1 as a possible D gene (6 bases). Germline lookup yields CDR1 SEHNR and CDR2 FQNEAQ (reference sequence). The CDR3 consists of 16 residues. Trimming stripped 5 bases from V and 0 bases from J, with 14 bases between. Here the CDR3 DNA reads TGTGCCAGCAGCCGAGGACAGCCACCCTCTGGAAACACCATATATTTT. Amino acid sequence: CASSRGQPPSGNTIYF.

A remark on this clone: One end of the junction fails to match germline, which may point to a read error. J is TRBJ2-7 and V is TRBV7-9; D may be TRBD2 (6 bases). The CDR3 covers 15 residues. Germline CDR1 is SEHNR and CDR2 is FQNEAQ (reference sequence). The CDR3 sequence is CSSSPPPGDLREQYF. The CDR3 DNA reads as TGTTCCAGCAGCCCGCCACCGGGGGACCTACGGGAGCAGTACTTC.

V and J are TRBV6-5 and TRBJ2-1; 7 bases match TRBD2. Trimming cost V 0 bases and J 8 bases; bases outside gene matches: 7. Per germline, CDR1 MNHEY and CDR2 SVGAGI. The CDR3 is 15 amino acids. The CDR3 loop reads CASSYSGGSGDEQFF. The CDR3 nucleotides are TGTGCCAGCAGTTACTCTGGCGGGAGTGGCGATGAGCAGTTCTTC.

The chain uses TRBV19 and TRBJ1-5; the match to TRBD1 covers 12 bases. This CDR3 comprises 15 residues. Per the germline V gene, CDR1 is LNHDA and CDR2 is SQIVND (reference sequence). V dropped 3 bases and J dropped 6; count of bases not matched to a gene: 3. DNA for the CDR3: TGTGCCAGTAGTATGGGACAGGGGGCGGCTCAGCCCCAGCATTTT. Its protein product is CASSMGQGAAQPQHF.

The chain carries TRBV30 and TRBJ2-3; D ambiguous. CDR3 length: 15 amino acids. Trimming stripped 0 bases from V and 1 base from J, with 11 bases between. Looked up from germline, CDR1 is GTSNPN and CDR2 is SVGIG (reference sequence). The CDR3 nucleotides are TGTGCCTGGAGTGTACAACCGCTCGGCACAGATACGCAGTATTTT. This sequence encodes CAWSVQPLGTDTQYF.

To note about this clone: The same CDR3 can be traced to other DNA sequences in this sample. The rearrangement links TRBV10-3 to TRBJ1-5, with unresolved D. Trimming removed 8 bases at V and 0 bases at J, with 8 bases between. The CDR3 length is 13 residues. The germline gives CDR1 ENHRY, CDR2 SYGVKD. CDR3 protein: CAIREHSNQPQHF. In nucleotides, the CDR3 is TGTGCCATCCGGGAGCATAGCAATCAGCCCCAGCATTTT.

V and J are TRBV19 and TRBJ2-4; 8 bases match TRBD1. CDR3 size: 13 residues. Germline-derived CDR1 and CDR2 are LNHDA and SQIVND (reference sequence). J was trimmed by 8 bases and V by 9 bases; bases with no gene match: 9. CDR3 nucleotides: TGTGCCAGCCGGGACAGGCGGACTGACATTCAGTACTTC. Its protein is CASRDRRTDIQYF. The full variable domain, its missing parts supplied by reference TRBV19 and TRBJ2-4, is DGGITQSPKYLFRKEGQNVTLSCEQNLNHDAMYWYRQDPGQGLRLIYYSQIVNDFQKGDIAEGYSVSREKKESFPLTVTSAQKNPTAFYLCASRDRRTDIQYFGAGTRLSVL.

The CDR3 region has the DNA TGTGCCAGCAGCCCCGACAGGGGGCGAGTGGATACGCAGTATTTT. Translated: CASSPDRGRVDTQYF. V usage is TRBV7-2 and J usage is TRBJ2-3; 10 nucleotides agree with TRBD1. This CDR3 contains 15 residues. Germline assignment: CDR1 SGHTA and CDR2 FQGNSA. Trimming cost V 5 bases and J 6 bases; bases outside gene matches: 8. The entire variable domain, with the rest obtained from reference TRBV7-2 and TRBJ2-3, is as follows: GAGVSQSPSNKVTEKGKDVELRCDPISGHTALYWYRQSLGQGLEFLIYFQGNSAPDKSGLPSDRFSAERTGGSVSTLTIQRTQQEDSAVYLCASSPDRGRVDTQYFGPGTRLTVL.

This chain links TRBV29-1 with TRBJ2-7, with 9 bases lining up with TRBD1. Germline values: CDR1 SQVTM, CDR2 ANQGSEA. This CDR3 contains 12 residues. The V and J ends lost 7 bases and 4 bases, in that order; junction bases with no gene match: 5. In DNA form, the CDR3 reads TGCAGCGCGTCGGACAGGGGTTACGAGCAGTACTTC. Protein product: CSASDRGYEQYF.

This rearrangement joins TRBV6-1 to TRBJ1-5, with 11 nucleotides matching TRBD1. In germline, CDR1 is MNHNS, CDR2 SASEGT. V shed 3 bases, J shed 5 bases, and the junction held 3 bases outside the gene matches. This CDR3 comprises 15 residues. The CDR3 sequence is CASSDKDRGHQPQHF. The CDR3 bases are TGTGCCAGCAGTGATAAGGACAGGGGGCATCAGCCCCAGCATTTT.

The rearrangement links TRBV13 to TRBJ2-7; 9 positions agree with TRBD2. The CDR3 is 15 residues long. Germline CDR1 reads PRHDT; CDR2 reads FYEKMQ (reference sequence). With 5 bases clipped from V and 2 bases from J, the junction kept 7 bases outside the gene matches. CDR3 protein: CASSPGLAGTYEQYF. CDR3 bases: TGTGCCAGCAGCCCCGGGCTAGCGGGAACCTACGAGCAGTACTTC.

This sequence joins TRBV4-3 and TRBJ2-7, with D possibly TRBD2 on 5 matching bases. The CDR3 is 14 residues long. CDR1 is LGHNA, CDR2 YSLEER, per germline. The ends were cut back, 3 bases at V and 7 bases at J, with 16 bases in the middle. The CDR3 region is CASSHRGPPGEQYF. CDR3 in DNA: TGCGCCAGCAGCCATCGAGGACCACCGGGGGAGCAGTACTTC.

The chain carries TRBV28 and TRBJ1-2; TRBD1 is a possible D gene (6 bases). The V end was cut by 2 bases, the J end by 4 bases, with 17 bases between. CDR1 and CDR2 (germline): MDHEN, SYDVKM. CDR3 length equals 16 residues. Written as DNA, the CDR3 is TGTGCCAGCAGTTTAGGTAGTTCAGGGACACCCTATGGCTACACCTTC. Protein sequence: CASSLGSSGTPYGYTF.

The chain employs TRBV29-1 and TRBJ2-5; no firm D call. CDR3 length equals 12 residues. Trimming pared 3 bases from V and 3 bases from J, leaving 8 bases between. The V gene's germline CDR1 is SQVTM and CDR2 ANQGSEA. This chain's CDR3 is CSVERFEETQYF. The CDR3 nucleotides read TGCAGCGTTGAGCGGTTTGAAGAGACCCAGTACTTC. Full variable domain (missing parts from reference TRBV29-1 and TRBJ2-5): SAVISQKPSRDICQRGTSLTIQCQVDSQVTMMFWYRQQPGQSLTLIATANQGSEATYESGFVIDKFPISRPNLTFSTLTVSNMSPEDSSIYLCSVERFEETQYFGPGTRLLVL.

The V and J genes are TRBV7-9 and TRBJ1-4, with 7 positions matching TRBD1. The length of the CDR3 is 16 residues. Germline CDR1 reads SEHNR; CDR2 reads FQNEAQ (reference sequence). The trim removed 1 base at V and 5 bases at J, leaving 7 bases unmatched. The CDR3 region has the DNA TGTGCCAGCAGCTTAGGGGGACAGAGTAAAAATGAAAAACTGTTTTTT. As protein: CASSLGGQSKNEKLFF. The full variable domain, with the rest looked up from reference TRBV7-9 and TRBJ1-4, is DTGVSQNPRHKITKRGQNVTFRCDPISEHNRLYWYRQTLGQGPEFLTYFQNEAQLEKSRLLSDRFSAERPKGSFSTLEIQRTEQGDSAMYLCASSLGGQSKNEKLFFGSGTQLSVL.

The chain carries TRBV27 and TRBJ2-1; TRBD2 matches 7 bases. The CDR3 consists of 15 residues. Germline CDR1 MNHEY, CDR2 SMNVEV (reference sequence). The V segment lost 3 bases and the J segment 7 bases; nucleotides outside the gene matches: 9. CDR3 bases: TGTGCCAGCAGTTTGGGCGGGAGTGGGACGAATGAGCAGTTCTTC. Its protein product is CASSLGGSGTNEQFF.